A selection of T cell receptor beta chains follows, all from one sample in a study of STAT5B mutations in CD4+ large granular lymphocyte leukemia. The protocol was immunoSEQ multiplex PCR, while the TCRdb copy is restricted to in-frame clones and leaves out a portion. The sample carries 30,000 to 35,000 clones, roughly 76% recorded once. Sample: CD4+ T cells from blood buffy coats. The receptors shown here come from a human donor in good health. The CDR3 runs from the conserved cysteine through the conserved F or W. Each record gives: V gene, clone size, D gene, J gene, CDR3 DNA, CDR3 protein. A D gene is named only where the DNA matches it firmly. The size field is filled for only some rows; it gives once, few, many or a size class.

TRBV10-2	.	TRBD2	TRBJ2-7	TGCGCCAGCAGCGGGACTAGCGGGTCCTACGAGCAGTACTTC	CASSGTSGSYEQYF
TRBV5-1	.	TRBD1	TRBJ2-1	TGCGCCAGCAGCTTGGGAGACAGGGAATACAATGAGCAGTTCTTC	CASSLGDREYNEQFF
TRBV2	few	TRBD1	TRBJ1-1	TGTGCCAGGAAACAGGGGATGAACACTGAAGCTTTCTTT	CARKQGMNTEAFF
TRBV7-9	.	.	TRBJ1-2	TGTGCCAGCAGCTTAGGGGAAGGGATCTATGGCTACACCTTC	CASSLGEGIYGYTF
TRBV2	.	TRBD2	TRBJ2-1	TGTGCCAGCATCAACCAGCCCGGGACTAGCGGCAATGAGCAGTTCTTC	CASINQPGTSGNEQFF
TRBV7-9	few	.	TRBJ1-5	TGTGCCAGCAGTAACCGGGATAGCAATCAGCCCCAGCATTTT	CASSNRDSNQPQHF
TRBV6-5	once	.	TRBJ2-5	TGTGCCAGCAGTTACTCGGGCACCTTACCCCAAGAGACCCAGTACTTC	CASSYSGTLPQETQYF
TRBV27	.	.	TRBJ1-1	TGTGCCAGCAGTCCGACCTACGTGGGTTCGGTTCGGAGCACTGAAGCTTTCTTT	CASSPTYVGSVRSTEAFF
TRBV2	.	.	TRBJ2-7	TGTGCCAGCAGTGTAGGGGGGGCGGCGCAGTACTTC	CASSVGGAAQYF
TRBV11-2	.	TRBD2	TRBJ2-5	TGTGCCAGCAGCTTATCCCTAGCGGGAACCCAAGAGACCCAGTACTTC	CASSLSLAGTQETQYF
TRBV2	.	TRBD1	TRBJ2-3	TGTGCCAGCAGTGACGGACAGGGGTGGAATACGCAGTATTTT	CASSDGQGWNTQYF